This T cell receptor beta chain was identified in a study of blood T cell repertoires in COVID-19. Adults between about 18 and 89 years of age took part from fewer than 30 US areas. Clones were sequenced by immunoSEQ multiplex PCR, and TCRdb holds only the in-frame ones, with some missing. The sample includes almost 250,000 clones, around nine tenths of them seen just once. The sequence was collected from a woman aged 25 to 39 who had recovered from COVID-19. The sequenced sample was PBMCs or T cells enriched from blood (not recorded which).

CDR3 sequence (DNA): TGTGCCAGCAGCTCTAGCGGGAGGGCCTACAATGAGCAGTTCTTC. It is translated as CASSSSGRAYNEQFF. This chain uses TRBV7-9 with TRBJ2-1; 12 positions match TRBD2. V was pared by 4 bases and J by 2 bases, with 0 bases of the junction left unmatched. The CDR3 totals 15 residues. CDR1 and CDR2 (germline): SEHNR, FQNEAQ (reference sequence).